This TCR beta chain was sequenced during a study of vaccination effects on CD4 cells after COVID-19. Whole-study findings and limits: For convalescents, most of the spike-reactive clones seen post-vaccine were new vaccine-induced clones.

About this clone itself: Its target is unknown.

The assay was immunoSEQ multiplex PCR, and TCRdb's table has in-frame clones only and misses some. The sample holds approximately 40,000 clones, around 73% seen once. In germline, CDR1 is MNHEY, CDR2 SVGAGI. This CDR3 is built from 15 residues. With 6 bases clipped from V and 3 bases from J, the junction kept 5 bases outside the gene matches. Antigen-specific CD4+ T cells were expanded (with viral peptide pools) by the ViraFEST assay ahead of sequencing. Isolation of CD4+ T cells took place after 10 days of culture. PCR confirmed that the person was infected with SARS-CoV-2 between March and December 2020. A few million PBMC were seeded per well and grown in the presence of 10 IU/ml IL-2 and about 10 ug/ml peptides.

Source: CD4+ T cells from PBMCs cultured with a peptide pool, taken before COVID-19 vaccination. The receptor comes from a human donor who had a prior SARS-CoV-2 infection. This chain links TRBV6-5 with TRBJ1-5; 10 bases match TRBD1. In DNA form, the CDR3 reads TGTGCCAGCAGAGTGGGGACAGGGGCCAATCAGCCCCAGCATTTT. It is translated as CASRVGTGANQPQHF.